This T cell receptor (beta chain) was profiled in a study of vaccination and CD4 T cells after COVID-19. The wider study: Each enrolled participant received a two-dose regimen of either BNT162b2 or mRNA-1273 vaccine. Spike peptides, overlapping and drawn from SARS-CoV-2, HCoV-NL63, HCoV-OC43 and HCoV-229E, were used to stimulate cells.

Study-wide points: The median number of SARS-CoV-2-reactive clonotypes increased from roughly 19 to 38, a change that did not reach significance.

Notes on this clonotype: Its antigen is as yet unknown.

This CDR3 is 13 amino acids long. The germline V gene encodes CDR1 MNHNS and CDR2 SASEGT. V dropped 7 bases and J dropped 9; count of bases not matched to a gene: 7. The Oncomine TCR Beta short-read assay generated sequence data from the DNA of cultured CD4+ T cells. DNA came from CD4+ T cells after culture. TCRdb recomputed calls from the PCR reads with MiXCR, one row per CDR3 protein. The profile covers approximately 23,000 distinct CDR3 sequences, with about 50% appearing a single time and roughly 27% taken by the ten largest. The sample's treatment: approximately 9-day PBMC culture with coronavirus spike peptide pools or control peptides (ViraFEST assay).

The source was CD4+ T cells from blood, cultured in vitro, collected before SARS-CoV-2 vaccination. The chain carries TRBV6-1 and TRBJ2-7; 12 bases are shared with TRBD1. The sequence was collected from a human donor who received a COVID-19 vaccine. The CDR3 region is CASKGTGGLRQYF. The DNA of the CDR3 is TGTGCCAGCAAGGGGACAGGGGGCCTCCGGCAGTACTTC.